Listed below are T cell receptor beta chains from one sample, sequenced in a study of human T cells and chemical hapten exposure. TCRdb recomputed calls from the RACE reads with MiXCR, one row per CDR3 protein. The table has hundreds of thousands of distinct CDR3 sequences, more than 5% seen once; the top ten hold around 5.8%. Here the sequenced sample was whole blood, taken in connection with sensitization to the hapten diphenylcyclopropenone (DPC). The source is a young woman with alopecia areata. Some clones in this sample may be carry-over from other donors' samples. The CDR3 runs from the conserved cysteine through the conserved F or W. A D gene is named only where the DNA matches it firmly. Some rows mark clone size as missing; the rest say once, few, many or name a class of expanded clone.

cdr3_nt cdr3_aa clone_size j_call v_call d_call
TGTGCCACCAGCGGGAGCCGGGACAGGGAGACTGGAAACACCATATATTTT CATSGSRDRETGNTIYF many TRBJ1-3 TRBV15 TRBD1
TGTGCCAGCAGTTTGTCTTTGGACTATGGCTACACCTTC CASSLSLDYGYTF many TRBJ1-2 TRBV12-3/TRBV12-4 -
TGCAGCGTCTTGGACAGGGACAATCAGCCCCAGCATTTT CSVLDRDNQPQHF few TRBJ1-5 TRBV29-1 TRBD1
TGCAGTGCTAGAGGACCTAACAAGGGGAATTCACCCCTCCACTTT CSARGPNKGNSPLHF medium-sized TRBJ1-6 TRBV20-1 -
TGTGCCAGCAGTGATCCTCCGGATTCACCCCTCCACTTT CASSDPPDSPLHF many TRBJ1-6 TRBV25-1 -
TGTGCCAGCGGTCAGGGGCGAAGCTCCTACGAGCAGTACTTC CASGQGRSSYEQYF - TRBJ2-7 TRBV6-2/TRBV6-3 -
TGCGCCAGCAGCTTGGAACTGGCCACAGATACGCAGTATTTT CASSLELATDTQYF - TRBJ2-3 TRBV5-1 -
TGTGCCAGCAGCTTATCGATAGAAGAGACCCAGTACTTC CASSLSIEETQYF - TRBJ2-5 TRBV7-8 -
TGTGCCATCAGGGGCTTAGCGGGGGAAAGCACAGATACGCAGTATTTT CAIRGLAGESTDTQYF few TRBJ2-3 TRBV10-3 TRBD2
TGCAGCGTTGAAGAGTCCGATAACACTTATGGCTACACCTTC CSVEESDNTYGYTF - TRBJ1-2 TRBV29-1 -
TGTGCCAGCAGCTTAGATGGCCCCACAGAGACCCAGTACTTC CASSLDGPTETQYF many TRBJ2-5 TRBV11-3 -
TGTGCCAGCAGCGTAGTGGGCTCCTACAATGAGCAGTTCTTC CASSVVGSYNEQFF - TRBJ2-1 TRBV9 -
TGTGCCAGCAGTTACTCGAACAGGGTACTCTACGAGCAGTACTTC CASSYSNRVLYEQYF few TRBJ2-7 TRBV6-2/TRBV6-3 -
TGTGCCAGCAGTAGAAGGGGTGGCACAGATACGCAGTATTTT CASSRRGGTDTQYF - TRBJ2-3 TRBV12-3/TRBV12-4 -
TGCGCCAGCAGCTCTGGGACAGGGGAAAGCGAGCAGTACTTC CASSSGTGESEQYF few TRBJ2-7 TRBV5-1 TRBD1
TGTGCCAGCAGCTTACATTGGGCCCAGTACTTC CASSLHWAQYF - TRBJ2-5 TRBV7-2 -
TGTGCCAGCAGAGAGGGGGGAACCCTGATTAATGAGCAGTTCTTC CASREGGTLINEQFF - TRBJ2-1 TRBV7-2 -
TGTGCCAGCAGCAACACTGGGGCCAACGTCCTGACTTTC CASSNTGANVLTF few TRBJ2-6 TRBV12-3/TRBV12-4 -
TGTGCCACCAGCAGAGATCGGCAGGACAGGAAGCATTTT CATSRDRQDRKHF few TRBJ1-5 TRBV15 TRBD1
TGTGCCAGCAGCTTAAGCGGGGGGGCAGATACGCAGTATTTT CASSLSGGADTQYF many TRBJ2-3 TRBV7-2 TRBD2
TGTGCCAGCAGCCGCTCCATTCGGGGGCAAGAGACCCAGTACTTC CASSRSIRGQETQYF - TRBJ2-5 TRBV6-5 -
TGTGCCAGCAGCAAATTGGGACAGGGTAACAATGAGCAGTTCTTC CASSKLGQGNNEQFF - TRBJ2-1 TRBV11-3 TRBD1
TGTGCCAGCAGCCAAAACACAGGGGCTGGAAACACCATATATTTT CASSQNTGAGNTIYF many TRBJ1-3 TRBV3-1 TRBD1
TGCAGTGCTAGGACAGAGAGCTCTGGAAACACCATATATTTT CSARTESSGNTIYF many TRBJ1-3 TRBV20-1 -
TGTGCCAGCAGCCCAGGAGTGGAAAAACTGTTTTTT CASSPGVEKLFF many TRBJ1-4 TRBV7-9 -
TGTGCCAGCAGCAAATCCAGGGGATTCGCAGATACGCAGTATTTT CASSKSRGFADTQYF - TRBJ2-3 TRBV2 -
TGTGCCAGCAGCTTGGCAATAGGAGTAGAGACCCAGTACTTC CASSLAIGVETQYF - TRBJ2-5 TRBV5-5 -
TGTGCCAGCAGTCTACGGGGGTTAAGCACAGATACGCAGTATTTT CASSLRGLSTDTQYF few TRBJ2-3 TRBV28 -
TGTGCCAGCAGTTTATGGGACAGGTCCACAGATACGCAGTATTTT CASSLWDRSTDTQYF many TRBJ2-3 TRBV27 TRBD1
TGTGCCAGCAGTTACTCAACGGAATCTAGCACAGATACGCAGTATTTT CASSYSTESSTDTQYF few TRBJ2-3 TRBV6-5 -
TGTGCCAGCAGCCCGCGACAGGGAATAGGTACTAAAAATGAGCAGTTCTTC CASSPRQGIGTKNEQFF few TRBJ2-1 TRBV7-9 TRBD1
TGTGCCAGCAGCCCCAAGGTTTCTGGGGCCAACGTCCTGACTTTC CASSPKVSGANVLTF once TRBJ2-6 TRBV7-6 -
TGTGCCAGCAGCTCGTGGACAGGGGAGGCCGCTGAAGCTTTCTTT CASSSWTGEAAEAFF many TRBJ1-1 TRBV7-6 TRBD1
TGTGCCAGCAGTCCTTTGACTGTCAGCTCTGGGGCCAACGTCCTGACTTTC CASSPLTVSSGANVLTF - TRBJ2-6 TRBV6-1 -
TGTGCCAGCAGTGAATGGGACCGAAACAATCAGCCCCAGCATTTT CASSEWDRNNQPQHF many TRBJ1-5 TRBV25-1 -
TGTGCCAGCAGTGACCAGTCGACTGAAGCTTTCTTT CASSDQSTEAFF few TRBJ1-1 TRBV2 -
TGTGCCAGCAGCCAAGGAGGGATAAATAGCGGGGGGGACAATGAGCAGTTCTTC CASSQGGINSGGDNEQFF - TRBJ2-1 TRBV4-2 TRBD2
TGTGCCAGCAAAGCTGACAGCTATGGCTACACCTTC CASKADSYGYTF many TRBJ1-2 TRBV2 -
TGTGCCAGTAGTATGGGGCTGAGCTCCTACGAGCAGTACTTC CASSMGLSSYEQYF - TRBJ2-7 TRBV19 -
TGTGCCAGCAGCTTCCGGTCAGCCAACTATGGCTACACCTTC CASSFRSANYGYTF few TRBJ1-2 TRBV6-5 -
TGTGCCAGCAGTTTCTTCCCGGCTTATGGCTACACCTTC CASSFFPAYGYTF many TRBJ1-2 TRBV27 -
TGTGCTAGTGGTCGCCCCCCCATGAACTATGGCTACACCTTC CASGRPPMNYGYTF many TRBJ1-2 TRBV12-5 -